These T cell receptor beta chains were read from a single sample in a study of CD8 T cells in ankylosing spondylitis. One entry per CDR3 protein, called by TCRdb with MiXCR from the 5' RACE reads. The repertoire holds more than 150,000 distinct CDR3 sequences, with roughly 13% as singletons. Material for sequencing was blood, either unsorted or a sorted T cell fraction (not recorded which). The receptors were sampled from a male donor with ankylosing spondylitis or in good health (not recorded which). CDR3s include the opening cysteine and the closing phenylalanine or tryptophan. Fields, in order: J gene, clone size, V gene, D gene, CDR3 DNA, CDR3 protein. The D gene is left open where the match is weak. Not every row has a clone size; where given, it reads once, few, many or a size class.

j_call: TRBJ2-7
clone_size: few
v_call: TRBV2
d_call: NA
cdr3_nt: TGTGCCAGCAGTGAAAGGAGGCTGGGTGGTCTTTACGAGCAGTACTTC
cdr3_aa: CASSERRLGGLYEQYF

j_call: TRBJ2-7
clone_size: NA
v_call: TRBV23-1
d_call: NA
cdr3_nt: TGCGCGGCGGCACAGGTCCCCAGGGCGAGCTCCTACGAGCAGTACTTC
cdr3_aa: CAAAQVPRASSYEQYF

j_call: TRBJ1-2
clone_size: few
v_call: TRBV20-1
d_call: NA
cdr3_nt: TGCAGTGCTAGCTCGGGCAGTTTTAACTATGGCTACACCTTC
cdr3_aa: CSASSGSFNYGYTF

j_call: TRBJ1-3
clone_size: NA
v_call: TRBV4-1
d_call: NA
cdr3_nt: TGCGCCAGCAGCCAGGAGCCCTCCCTTCTAGGATCTGGAAACACCATATATTTT
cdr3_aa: CASSQEPSLLGSGNTIYF

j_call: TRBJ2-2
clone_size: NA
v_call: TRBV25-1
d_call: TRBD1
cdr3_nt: TGTGCCAGCAGTGAGGGACAGGGGATCGGGGAGCTGTTTTTT
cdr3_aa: CASSEGQGIGELFF

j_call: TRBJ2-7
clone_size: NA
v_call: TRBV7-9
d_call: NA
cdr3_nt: TGTACCAGCAGCTCCGGACACAAGTCCTACGAGCAGTACTTC
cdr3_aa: CTSSSGHKSYEQYF

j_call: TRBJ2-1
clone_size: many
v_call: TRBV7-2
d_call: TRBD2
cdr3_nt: TGTGCCAGCAGCTTAGCGCGGGGGAGCGGAGTCTACAATGAGCAGTTCTTC
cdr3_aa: CASSLARGSGVYNEQFF

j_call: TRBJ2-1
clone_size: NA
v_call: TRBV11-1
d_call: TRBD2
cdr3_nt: TGTGCCAGCAGGACTAGCGGGAGTGGGAATGAGCAGTTCTTC
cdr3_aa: CASRTSGSGNEQFF

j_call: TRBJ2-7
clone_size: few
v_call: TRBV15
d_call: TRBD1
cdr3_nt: TGTGCCACCAGCAGAGATAACCCGGGACAGGGCTCCTACGAGCAGTACTTC
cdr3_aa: CATSRDNPGQGSYEQYF

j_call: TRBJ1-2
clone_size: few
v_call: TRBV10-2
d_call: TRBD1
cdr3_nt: TGCGCCAGCAGTCAACCGGACAGGGGGCATCTTGGCTACACCTTC
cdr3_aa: CASSQPDRGHLGYTF

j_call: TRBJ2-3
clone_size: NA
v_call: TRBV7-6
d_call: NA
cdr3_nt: TGTGCCAGCAGCTTAGTTGGTACTAGCACAGATACGCAGTATTTT
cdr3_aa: CASSLVGTSTDTQYF

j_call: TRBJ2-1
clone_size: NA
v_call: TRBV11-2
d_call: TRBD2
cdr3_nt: TGTGCCAGCAGCTTAGAAGCAAGCGGGAGGGCCACCAATGAGCAGTTCTTC
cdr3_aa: CASSLEASGRATNEQFF

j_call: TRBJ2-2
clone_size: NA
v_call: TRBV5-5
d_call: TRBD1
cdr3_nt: TGTGCCAGCAGCGGGGACAGACTCACCGGGGAGCTGTTTTTT
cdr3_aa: CASSGDRLTGELFF

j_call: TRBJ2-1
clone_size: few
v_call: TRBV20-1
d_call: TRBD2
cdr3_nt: TGCAGTGTCCCTCGCCCACAGCGGGGGCCCTACAATGAGCAGTTCTTC
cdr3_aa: CSVPRPQRGPYNEQFF

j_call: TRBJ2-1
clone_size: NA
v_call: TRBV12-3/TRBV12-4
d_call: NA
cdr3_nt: TGTGCCAGCAGTTCGACTAGTAATGAGCAGTTCTTC
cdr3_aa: CASSSTSNEQFF

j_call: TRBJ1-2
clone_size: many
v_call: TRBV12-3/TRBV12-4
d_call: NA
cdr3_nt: TGTGCCAGCAGTTTTGGGGCCTATGGCTACACCTTC
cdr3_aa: CASSFGAYGYTF

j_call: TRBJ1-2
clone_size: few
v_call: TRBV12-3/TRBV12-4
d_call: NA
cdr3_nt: TGTGCCAGCAGTTTAGGAGGGGAGGGTAGCTATGGCTACACCTTC
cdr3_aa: CASSLGGEGSYGYTF

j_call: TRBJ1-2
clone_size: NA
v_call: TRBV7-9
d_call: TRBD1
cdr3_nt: TGTGCCAGCAGCCCACCGGGACAGGGGTATGGCTACACCTTC
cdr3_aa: CASSPPGQGYGYTF

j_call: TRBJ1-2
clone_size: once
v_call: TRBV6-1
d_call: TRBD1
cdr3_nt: TGTGCCAGCAGTACAGGGGGTGGGAAGGGCTACACCTTC
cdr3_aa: CASSTGGGKGYTF

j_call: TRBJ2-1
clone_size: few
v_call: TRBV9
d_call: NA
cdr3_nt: TGTGCCAGCAGCGTAGGAGGGGACCCCTACAATGAGCAGTTCTTC
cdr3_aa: CASSVGGDPYNEQFF

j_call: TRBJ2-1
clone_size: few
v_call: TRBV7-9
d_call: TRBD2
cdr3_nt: TGTGCCAGCAGCTCCCTAGCGGGAGACACCTACAATGAGCAGTTCTTC
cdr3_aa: CASSSLAGDTYNEQFF

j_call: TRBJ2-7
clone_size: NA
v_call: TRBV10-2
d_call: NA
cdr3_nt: TGCGCCAGCAGTGAAATGGCGACGCAGTACTTC
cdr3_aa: CASSEMATQYF

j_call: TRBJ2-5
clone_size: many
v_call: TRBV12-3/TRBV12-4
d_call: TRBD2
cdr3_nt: TGTGCCAGCAGCCATACTAGCGGGAGGCCATGGGAGACCCAGTACTTC
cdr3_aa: CASSHTSGRPWETQYF

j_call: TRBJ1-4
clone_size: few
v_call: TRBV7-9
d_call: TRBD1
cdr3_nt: TGTGCCAGCAGCACCTTGACAGGGGTTACTGAAAAACTGTTTTTT
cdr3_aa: CASSTLTGVTEKLFF

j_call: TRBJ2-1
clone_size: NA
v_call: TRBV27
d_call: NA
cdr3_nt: TGTGCCAGCACTCAGGGACGTAGGGAGTTCTTC
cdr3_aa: CASTQGRREFF